The 5 T cell receptor beta chains listed next were all sequenced from one sample in a study of long-term antiretroviral therapy in people with HIV (dated 2022 in TCRdb). The immunoSEQ hsTCRB v3.0 assay was used at survey level resolution for TRB variable region sequencing. Drawn from immuneACCESS, this table holds only the in-frame rearrangements with V and J called that TCRdb kept. Clones are partly lost; checked studies trace under half to an unresolved V gene and leave the rest unexplained. Within this sample are 15,000 to 20,000 clones, with roughly nine tenths of them counted one time only. Clones ranked in the top ten supply 7.5% to 9.5% of the sample. This material consisted of unsorted PBMCs, taken 0.3 years after starting antiretroviral therapy. The receptors shown here come from a man in his sixties with HIV.

The chain links TRBV23-1 to TRBJ2-1; no clear D. TRBV23-1 is identified as an open reading frame with a role that is uncertain. The length of the CDR3 is 22 residues. Trimming removed 4 bases at V and 7 bases at J, with 38 bases between. The DNA for the CDR3 is TGCGCCAGCAGTCTACTACCTTGTCCGGCATCTCGCTACCCGGGTATGGAAAATGAGCAGTTCTTC. It encodes CASSLLPCPASRYPGMENEQFF.

This clone was detected once. This chain joins TRBV7-6 and TRBJ2-1, with 9 bases matching TRBD1. The CDR3 contains 15 residues. V lost 5 bases and J lost 4; bases outside the gene matches: 6. Germline V gives CDR1 SGHVS, CDR2 FNYEAQ. The CDR3 DNA is TGTGCCAGCAGCCGCGGACAGGGGATATACAATGAGCAGTTCTTC. This gives the protein CASSRGQGIYNEQFF.

The chain recombines TRBV6-1 with TRBJ1-4; D not resolved. There are 14 residues in the CDR3. The V gene lost 10 bases and the J gene lost 0 bases, with 12 bases spanning the gap. Germline lookup yields CDR1 MNHNS and CDR2 SASEGT. The CDR3: CAIPESATNEKLFF. CDR3 DNA: TGTGCCATCCCGGAGTCTGCAACTAATGAAAAACTGTTTTTT.

The V gene is TRBV9, the J gene TRBJ2-2; D gene unclear. CDR1 and CDR2 (germline): SGDLS, YYNGEE. This CDR3 has 13 residues. V shed 1 base and J shed 7 bases, with 8 bases lying between them. CDR3 region: CASSVYRVGELFF. The CDR3 nucleotides are TGTGCCAGCAGCGTATATCGCGTCGGGGAGCTGTTTTTT. Filled out from reference TRBV9 and TRBJ2-2, the complete variable domain reads DSGVTQTPKHLITATGQRVTLRCSPRSGDLSVYWYQQSLDQGLQFLIQYYNGEERAKGNILERFSAQQFPDLHSELNLSSLELGDSALYFCASSVYRVGELFFGEGSRLTVL.

The V gene is TRBV4-1, the J gene TRBJ2-1; 7 nucleotides align to TRBD2. V shed 1 base, J shed 4 bases, and the junction held 4 bases outside the gene matches. Germline CDR1 reads MGHRA; CDR2 reads YSYEKL. The CDR3 covers 15 residues. In DNA form, the CDR3 reads TGCGCCAGCAGCCAAGTCCTAGCGGCATACAATGAGCAGTTCTTC. Its translation: CASSQVLAAYNEQFF.